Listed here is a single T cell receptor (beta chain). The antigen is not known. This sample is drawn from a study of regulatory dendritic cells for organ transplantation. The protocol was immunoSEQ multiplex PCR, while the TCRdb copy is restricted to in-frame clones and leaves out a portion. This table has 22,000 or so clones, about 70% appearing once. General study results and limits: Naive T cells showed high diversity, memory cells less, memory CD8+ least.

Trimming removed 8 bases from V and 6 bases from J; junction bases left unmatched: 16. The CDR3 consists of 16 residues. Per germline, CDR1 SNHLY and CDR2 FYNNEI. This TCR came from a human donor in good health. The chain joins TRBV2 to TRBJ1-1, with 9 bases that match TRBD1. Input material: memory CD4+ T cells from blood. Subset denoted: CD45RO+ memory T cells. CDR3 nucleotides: TGTGCCAGCCGGGACAGGGCTTTAAATGGAGGTGCTGAAGCTTTCTTT. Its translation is CASRDRALNGGAEAFF.